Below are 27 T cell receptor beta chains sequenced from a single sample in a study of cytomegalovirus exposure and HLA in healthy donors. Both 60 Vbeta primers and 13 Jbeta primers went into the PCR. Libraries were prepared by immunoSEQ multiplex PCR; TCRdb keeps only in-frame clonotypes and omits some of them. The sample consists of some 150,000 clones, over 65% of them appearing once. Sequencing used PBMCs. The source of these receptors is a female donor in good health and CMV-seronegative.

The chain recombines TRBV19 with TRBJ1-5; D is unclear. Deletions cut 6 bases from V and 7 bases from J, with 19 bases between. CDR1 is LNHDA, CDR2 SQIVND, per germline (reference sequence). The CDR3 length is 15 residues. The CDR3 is CASSGVELVTQPQHF. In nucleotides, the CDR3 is TGTGCCAGTAGCGGGGTAGAGCTCGTGACGCAGCCCCAGCATTTT.

The CDR3 spells CASSQVGTSVTGEQFF. The CDR3 DNA follows: TGTGCCAGCAGCCAAGTAGGGACTAGCGTAACTGGTGAGCAGTTCTTC. The chain recombines TRBV14 with TRBJ2-1; 10 bases are shared with TRBD2. The CDR3 is 16 amino acids. Germline V gene sequence: CDR1 SGHDN, CDR2 FVKESK. V lost 1 base to trimming and J lost 9 bases; unmatched junction nucleotides: 9.

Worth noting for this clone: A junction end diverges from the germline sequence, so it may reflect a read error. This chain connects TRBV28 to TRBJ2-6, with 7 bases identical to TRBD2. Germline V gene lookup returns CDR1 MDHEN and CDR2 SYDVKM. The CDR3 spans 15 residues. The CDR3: CASSSSGSGANGLTF. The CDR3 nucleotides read TGTGCCAGCAGCTCTAGCGGCTCTGGGGCCAACGGCCTGACTTTC.

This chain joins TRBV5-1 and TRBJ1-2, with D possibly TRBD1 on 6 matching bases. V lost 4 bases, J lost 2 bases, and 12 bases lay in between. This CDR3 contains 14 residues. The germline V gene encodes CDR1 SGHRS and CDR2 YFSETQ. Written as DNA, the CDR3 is TGCGCCAGCAGCCAGGAAACAGGGAACTATGGCTACACCTTC. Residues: CASSQETGNYGYTF.

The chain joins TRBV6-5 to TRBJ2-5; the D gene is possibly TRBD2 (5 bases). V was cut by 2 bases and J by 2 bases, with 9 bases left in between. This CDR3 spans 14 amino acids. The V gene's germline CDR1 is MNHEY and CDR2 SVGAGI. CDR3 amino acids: CASSYRLKQETQYF. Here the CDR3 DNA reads TGTGCCAGCAGTTACCGACTAAAACAAGAGACCCAGTACTTC.

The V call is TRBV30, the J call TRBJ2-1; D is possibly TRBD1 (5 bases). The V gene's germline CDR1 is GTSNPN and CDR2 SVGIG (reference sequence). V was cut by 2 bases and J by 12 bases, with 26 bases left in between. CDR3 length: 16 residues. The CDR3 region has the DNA TGTGCCTGGAGTCCGTTCGGACAAGCCGAAAAAAGGGGGCAGTTCTTC. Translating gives CAWSPFGQAEKRGQFF.

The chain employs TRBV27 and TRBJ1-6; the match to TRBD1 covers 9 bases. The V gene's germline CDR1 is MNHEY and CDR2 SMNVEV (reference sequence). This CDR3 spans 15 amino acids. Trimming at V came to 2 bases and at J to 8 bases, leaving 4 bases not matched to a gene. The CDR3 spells CASSLTGGLHSPLHF. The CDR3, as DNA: TGTGCCAGCAGTTTAACAGGGGGCCTCCATTCACCCCTCCACTTT.

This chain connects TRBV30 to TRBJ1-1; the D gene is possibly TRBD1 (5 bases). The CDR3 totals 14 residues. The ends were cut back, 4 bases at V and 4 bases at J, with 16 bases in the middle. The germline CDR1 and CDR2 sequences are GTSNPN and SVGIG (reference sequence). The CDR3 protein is CAWMGGSWFTEAFF. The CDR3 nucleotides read TGTGCCTGGATGGGGGGGAGTTGGTTCACTGAAGCTTTCTTT.

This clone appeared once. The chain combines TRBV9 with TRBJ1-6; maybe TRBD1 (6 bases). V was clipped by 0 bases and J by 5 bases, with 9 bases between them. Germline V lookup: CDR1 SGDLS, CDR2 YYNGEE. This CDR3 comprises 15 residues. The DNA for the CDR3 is TGTGCCAGCAGCGTAGTAGGACAGAATAATTCACCCCTCCACTTT. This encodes CASSVVGQNNSPLHF.

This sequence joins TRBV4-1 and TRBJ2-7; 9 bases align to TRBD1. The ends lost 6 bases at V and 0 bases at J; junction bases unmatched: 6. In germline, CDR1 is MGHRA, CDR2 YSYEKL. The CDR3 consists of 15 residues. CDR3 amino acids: CASRPGTGYSYEQYF. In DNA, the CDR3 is TGCGCCAGCAGACCCGGGACAGGGTACTCCTACGAGCAGTACTTC.

The CDR3 sequence: CASSSSTVYSNQPQHF. CDR3 coding DNA: TGTGCCAGCAGCTCCTCGACAGTCTATAGCAATCAGCCCCAGCATTTT. The rearrangement uses TRBV7-9 and TRBJ1-5; possible D gene TRBD1, 5 bases. There are 16 residues in the CDR3. Deletions cut 4 bases from V and 0 bases from J, with 13 bases between. Germline CDR1 SEHNR, CDR2 FQNEAQ (reference sequence).

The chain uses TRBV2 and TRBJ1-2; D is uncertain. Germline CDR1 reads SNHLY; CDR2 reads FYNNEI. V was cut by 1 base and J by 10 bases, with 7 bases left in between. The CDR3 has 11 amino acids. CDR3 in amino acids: CASSEVAHYTF. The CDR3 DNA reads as TGTGCCAGCAGTGAAGTAGCTCACTACACCTTC.

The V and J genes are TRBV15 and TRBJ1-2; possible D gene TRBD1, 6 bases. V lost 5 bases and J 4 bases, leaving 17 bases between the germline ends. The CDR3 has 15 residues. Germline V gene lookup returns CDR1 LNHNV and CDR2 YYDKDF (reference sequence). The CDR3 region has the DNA TGTGCCACCAGCGGTTTCAGGGGCGACCTCTATGGCTACACCTTC. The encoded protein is CATSGFRGDLYGYTF.

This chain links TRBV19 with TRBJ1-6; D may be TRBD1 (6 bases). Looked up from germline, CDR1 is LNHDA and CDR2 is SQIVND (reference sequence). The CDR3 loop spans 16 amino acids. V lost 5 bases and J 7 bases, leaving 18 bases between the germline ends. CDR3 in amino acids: CASSPLNRVGNSPLHF. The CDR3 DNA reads TGTGCCAGTAGTCCGCTCAACAGGGTTGGGAATTCACCCCTCCACTTT.

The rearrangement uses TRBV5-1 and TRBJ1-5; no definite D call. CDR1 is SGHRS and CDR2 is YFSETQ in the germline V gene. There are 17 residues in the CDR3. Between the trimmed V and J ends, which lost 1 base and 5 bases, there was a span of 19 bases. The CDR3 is CASSLSDKRKRDQPQHF. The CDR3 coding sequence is TGCGCCAGCAGCTTGTCTGACAAGCGAAAGAGGGATCAGCCCCAGCATTTT.

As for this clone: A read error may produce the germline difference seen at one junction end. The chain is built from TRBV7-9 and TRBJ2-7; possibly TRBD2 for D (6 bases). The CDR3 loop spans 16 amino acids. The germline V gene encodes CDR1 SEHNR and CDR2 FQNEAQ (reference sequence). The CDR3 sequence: CSSSSNTGSPTAEQYF. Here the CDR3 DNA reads TGTTCCAGCAGCTCCAACACCGGGAGCCCAACTGCCGAGCAGTACTTC.

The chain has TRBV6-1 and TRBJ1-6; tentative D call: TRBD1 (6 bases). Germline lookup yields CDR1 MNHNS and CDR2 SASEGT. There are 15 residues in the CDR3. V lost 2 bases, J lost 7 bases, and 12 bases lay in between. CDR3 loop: CASSERTDLNSPLHF. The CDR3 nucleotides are TGTGCCAGCAGTGAAAGGACAGACCTAAATTCACCCCTCCACTTT.

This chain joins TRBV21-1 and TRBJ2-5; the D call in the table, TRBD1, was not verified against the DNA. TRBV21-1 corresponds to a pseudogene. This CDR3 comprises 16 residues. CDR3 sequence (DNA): TGTGCCAGCAGCAAAAGTGGACAGGGGGCATCGGAGACCCAGTACTTC. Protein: CASSKSGQGASETQYF.

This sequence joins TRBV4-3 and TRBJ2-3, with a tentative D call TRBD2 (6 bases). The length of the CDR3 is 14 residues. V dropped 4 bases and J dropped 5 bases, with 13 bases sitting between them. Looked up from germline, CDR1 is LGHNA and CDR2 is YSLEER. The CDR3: CASSLTRRGDTQYF. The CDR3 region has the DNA TGCGCCAGCAGCCTTACAAGGCGGGGAGATACGCAGTATTTT.

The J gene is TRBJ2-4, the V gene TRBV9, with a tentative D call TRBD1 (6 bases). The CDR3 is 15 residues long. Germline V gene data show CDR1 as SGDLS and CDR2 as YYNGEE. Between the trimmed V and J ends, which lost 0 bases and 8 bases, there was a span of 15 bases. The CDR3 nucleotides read TGTGCCAGCAGCGTAGCTCCGACAGGACGGGACATTCAGTACTTC. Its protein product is CASSVAPTGRDIQYF.

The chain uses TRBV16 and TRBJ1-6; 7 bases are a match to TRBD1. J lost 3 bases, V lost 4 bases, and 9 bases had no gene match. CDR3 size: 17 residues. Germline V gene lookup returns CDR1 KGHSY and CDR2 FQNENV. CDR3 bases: TGTGCCAGCAGCCCAAGAACAGGGGCCATCTATAATTCACCCCTCCACTTT. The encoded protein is CASSPRTGAIYNSPLHF.

The CDR3: CASSSTGKSLYNEQFF. CDR3 nucleotide sequence: TGTGCCAGCAGCTCAACAGGGAAGAGTTTATACAATGAGCAGTTCTTC. The chain links TRBV5-6 to TRBJ2-1, with D tentatively TRBD1 (6 bases). Deletions cut 3 bases from V and 4 bases from J, with 17 bases between. CDR3 length: 16 residues. Germline values: CDR1 SGHDT, CDR2 YYEEEE.

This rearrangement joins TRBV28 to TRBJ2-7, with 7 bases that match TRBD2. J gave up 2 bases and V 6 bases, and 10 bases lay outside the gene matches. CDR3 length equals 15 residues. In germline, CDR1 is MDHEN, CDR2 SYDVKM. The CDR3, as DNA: TGTGCCAGCAGCCCAGGTCGGGGGAGGGCCTACGAGCAGTACTTC. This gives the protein CASSPGRGRAYEQYF.

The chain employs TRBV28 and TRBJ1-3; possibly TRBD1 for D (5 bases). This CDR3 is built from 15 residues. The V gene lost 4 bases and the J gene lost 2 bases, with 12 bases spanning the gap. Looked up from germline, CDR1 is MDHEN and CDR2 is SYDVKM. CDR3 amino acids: CASSSFGGTGNTIYF. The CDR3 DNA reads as TGTGCCAGCAGTTCCTTCGGGGGTACTGGAAACACCATATATTTT. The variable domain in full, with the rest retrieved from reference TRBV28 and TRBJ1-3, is DVKVTQSSRYLVKRTGEKVFLECVQDMDHENMFWYRQDPGLGLRLIYFSYDVKMKEKGDIPEGYSVSREKKERFSLILESASTNQTSMYLCASSSFGGTGNTIYFGEGSWLTVV.

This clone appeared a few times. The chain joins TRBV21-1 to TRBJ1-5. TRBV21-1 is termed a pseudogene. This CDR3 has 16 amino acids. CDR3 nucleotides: TGTGCCACTCCGGGACTCTATTTGGTGGGCAATCAGCCCCAGCATTTT. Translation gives CATPGLYLVGNQPQHF.

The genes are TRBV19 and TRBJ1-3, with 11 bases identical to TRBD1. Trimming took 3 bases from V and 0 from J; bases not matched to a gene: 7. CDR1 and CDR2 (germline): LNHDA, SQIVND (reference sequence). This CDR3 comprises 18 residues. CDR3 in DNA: TGTGCCAGTAGTATGGGGACAGGGGGACCCCCCTCTGGAAACACCATATATTTT. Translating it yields CASSMGTGGPPSGNTIYF.

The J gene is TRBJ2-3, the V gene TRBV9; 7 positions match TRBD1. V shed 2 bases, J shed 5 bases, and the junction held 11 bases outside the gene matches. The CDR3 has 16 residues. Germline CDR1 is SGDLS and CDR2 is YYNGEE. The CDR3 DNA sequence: TGTGCCAGCAGCGTGACCAGGGGGAATGTGATAGATACGCAGTATTTT. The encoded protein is CASSVTRGNVIDTQYF.